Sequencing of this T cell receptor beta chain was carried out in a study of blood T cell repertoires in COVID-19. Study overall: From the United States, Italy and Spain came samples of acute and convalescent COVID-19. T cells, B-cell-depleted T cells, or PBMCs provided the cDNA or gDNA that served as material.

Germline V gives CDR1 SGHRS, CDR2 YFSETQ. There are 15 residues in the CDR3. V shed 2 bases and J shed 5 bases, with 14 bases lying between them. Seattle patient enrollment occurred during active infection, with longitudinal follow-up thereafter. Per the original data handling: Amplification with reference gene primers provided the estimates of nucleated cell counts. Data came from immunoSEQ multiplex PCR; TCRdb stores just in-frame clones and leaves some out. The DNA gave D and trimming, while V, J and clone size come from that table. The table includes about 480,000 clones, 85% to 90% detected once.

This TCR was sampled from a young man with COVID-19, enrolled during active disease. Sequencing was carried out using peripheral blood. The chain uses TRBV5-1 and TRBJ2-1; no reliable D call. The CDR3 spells CASSFVSVRNNEQFF. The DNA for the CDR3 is TGCGCCAGCAGCTTTGTCAGTGTGAGGAACAATGAGCAGTTCTTC.